The present entry profiles one T cell receptor beta chain with its context. The data stem from a study of blood T cell repertoires in COVID-19. Study context: The United States, Italy and Spain were the sources of the acute and convalescent COVID-19 samples. PBMCs, B-cell-depleted T cells, or T cells provided the cDNA or gDNA that made up the material.

TCRdb's copy holds only in-frame clones and misses some; the assay was immunoSEQ multiplex PCR. The sample includes over 250,000 clones, approximately 85% of them seen just once. V lost 7 bases to trimming and J lost 0 bases, with 4 bases between them. This CDR3 has 13 amino acids. Specimen: peripheral blood. The sequence derives from a woman between 65 and 79 years old with acute or convalescent COVID-19. The genes are TRBV12-3 or TRBV12-4 and TRBJ2-6; D remains unclear. As DNA, the CDR3 is TGTGCCAGCATCAGCTCTGGGGCCAACGTCCTGACTTTC. This sequence encodes CASISSGANVLTF.